These 19 T cell receptor beta chains were sequenced from one sample in a study of blood T cell repertoires in COVID-19 (TCRdb year 2020). Libraries were prepared through the immunoSEQ multiplex PCR assay. TCRdb limited this immuneACCESS table to in-frame rearrangements with V and J called. A share of clones is missing; checked studies link under half to unresolved V genes, and the rest is unexplained. The table for this sample lists roughly 320,000 clones; approximately 86% of them were counted only once. 1.3% of the sample rests with the top ten. The specimen sequenced was peripheral blood. The receptors here all came from an older man with acute or convalescent COVID-19.

The chain recombines TRBV27 with TRBJ1-3; no reliable D call. The CDR3 sequence is 14 residues long. The germline V gene has CDR1 MNHEY and CDR2 SMNVEV (reference sequence). V shed 7 bases and J shed 0 bases, with 10 bases lying between them. Here the CDR3 DNA reads TGTGCCAGCACGCGGGGAAGCTCTGGAAACACCATATATTTT. This sequence encodes CASTRGSSGNTIYF.

This chain uses TRBV7-2 with TRBJ2-5; 7 nucleotides align to TRBD2. The trim removed 5 bases at V and 5 bases at J, leaving 11 bases unmatched. There are 15 residues in the CDR3. The germline V gene has CDR1 SGHTA and CDR2 FQGNSA. The CDR3 sequence: CASSPTGWRGETQYF. DNA of the CDR3: TGTGCCAGCAGCCCGACCGGTTGGCGGGGGGAGACCCAGTACTTC. The full variable domain, completed using reference TRBV7-2 and TRBJ2-5, is GAGVSQSPSNKVTEKGKDVELRCDPISGHTALYWYRQSLGQGLEFLIYFQGNSAPDKSGLPSDRFSAERTGGSVSTLTIQRTQQEDSAVYLCASSPTGWRGETQYFGPGTRLLVL.

This chain uses TRBV5-4 with TRBJ2-1, with a weak D call TRBD2 (5 bases). The CDR3 contains 16 residues. Between the trimmed V and J ends, which lost 0 bases and 0 bases, there was a span of 10 bases. Germline V gene lookup returns CDR1 SGHNT and CDR2 YYREEE (reference sequence). DNA of the CDR3: TGTGCCAGCAGCTTGGCCTACGGGGTCTCCTACAATGAGCAGTTCTTC. It encodes CASSLAYGVSYNEQFF.

This chain links TRBV5-1 with TRBJ1-2, with 7 nucleotides matching TRBD1. J was trimmed by 5 bases and V by 0 bases; bases with no gene match: 7. The CDR3 spans 15 residues. Germline CDR1 reads SGHRS; CDR2 reads YFSETQ. As DNA, the CDR3 is TGCGCCAGCAGCTTGGCCCCGGGACAGACTTATGGCTACACCTTC. It encodes CASSLAPGQTYGYTF. Full variable domain (remainder filled in from reference TRBV5-1 and TRBJ1-2): KAGVTQTPRYLIKTRGQQVTLSCSPISGHRSVSWYQQTPGQGLQFLFEYFSETQRNKGNFPGRFSGRQFSNSRSEMNVSTLELGDSALYLCASSLAPGQTYGYTFGSGTRLTVV.

This clone was counted a single time. J is TRBJ2-5 and V is TRBV24-1; D possibly corresponds to TRBD2 (6 bases). The germline V gene has CDR1 KGHDR and CDR2 SFDVKD. This CDR3 has 18 amino acids. Between the trimmed V and J ends, which lost 2 bases and 4 bases, there was a span of 22 bases. The CDR3 nucleotides are TGTGCCACCAGTGATTCACCCCGGACCCTGCGGGATTTAGAGACCCAGTACTTC. Translation gives CATSDSPRTLRDLETQYF.

This clone has only one observation. The V gene is TRBV7-6, the J gene TRBJ2-3; 10 nucleotides agree with TRBD2. The CDR3 contains 17 residues. CDR1 and CDR2 (germline): SGHVS, FNYEAQ. V lost 1 base, J lost 2 bases, and 6 bases stayed unmatched. The CDR3 DNA reads as TGTGCCAGCAGCTTAGGGCCTAGCGGGGGCTTCACAGATACGCAGTATTTT. Its translation is CASSLGPSGGFTDTQYF.

This rearrangement joins TRBV18 to TRBJ2-4; 7 bases match TRBD1. The V and J ends lost 0 bases and 7 bases, in that order; junction bases with no gene match: 6. The CDR3 covers 15 residues. Germline V lookup: CDR1 KGHSH, CDR2 LQKENI. This CDR3 is CASSPPGQSFNIQYF. The DNA of the CDR3 is TGTGCCAGCTCACCACCGGGACAGTCTTTTAACATTCAGTACTTC.

The chain combines TRBV19 with TRBJ1-4, with 7 nucleotides matching TRBD1. The germline gives CDR1 LNHDA, CDR2 SQIVND (reference sequence). This CDR3 contains 15 residues. With V trimmed by 6 bases and J by 5 bases, 9 bases remained unmatched. This CDR3 is CASSVQGTVNEKLFF. CDR3 DNA sequence: TGTGCCAGTAGCGTACAGGGGACCGTGAATGAAAAACTGTTTTTT.

The rearrangement links TRBV4-1 to TRBJ1-2; D is ambiguous. With 0 bases removed from V and 4 bases from J, the gap between germline ends came to 12 bases. CDR1 MGHRA and CDR2 YSYEKL come from the germline V gene. The CDR3 runs to 15 residues. The CDR3 is CASSQEQPLGYGYTF. As DNA, the CDR3 is TGCGCCAGCAGCCAAGAACAGCCTCTGGGCTATGGCTACACCTTC.

The gene calls are TRBV28 and TRBJ1-6, with D possibly matching TRBD1 (6 bases). Trimming stripped 5 bases from V and 5 bases from J, with 10 bases between. Germline-derived CDR1 and CDR2 are MDHEN and SYDVKM. CDR3 length equals 14 residues. This chain's CDR3 is CASSEGTHNSPLHF. The CDR3 DNA reads TGTGCCAGCAGTGAGGGGACACATAATTCACCCCTCCACTTT.

The sample holds a few counts of this clone. The chain links TRBV5-6 to TRBJ2-1, with D perhaps matching TRBD1 (6 bases). With 4 bases removed from V and 2 bases from J, the gap between germline ends came to 13 bases. The CDR3 extends over 15 amino acids. CDR1 and CDR2 (germline): SGHDT, YYEEEE. The CDR3 protein is CASSRTGIAYNEQFF. The CDR3 coding sequence is TGTGCCAGCAGCCGAACAGGGATAGCCTACAATGAGCAGTTCTTC. The full variable domain, its missing parts supplied by reference TRBV5-6 and TRBJ2-1, is DAGVTQSPTHLIKTRGQQVTLRCSPKSGHDTVSWYQQALGQGPQFIFQYYEEEERQRGNFPDRFSGHQFPNYSSELNVNALLLGDSALYLCASSRTGIAYNEQFFGPGTRLTVL.

This clone was counted a single time. The chain joins TRBV5-1 to TRBJ2-2; possibly TRBD1 for D (5 bases). CDR1 is SGHRS and CDR2 is YFSETQ in the germline V gene. V lost 4 bases to trimming and J lost 0 bases, with 10 bases between them. The CDR3 is made up of 15 amino acids. Here the CDR3 DNA reads TGCGCCAGCAGCGTAACAGGAACGAACACCGGGGAGCTGTTTTTT. Its protein product is CASSVTGTNTGELFF.

About this clone: Other DNA sequences within the sample encode an identical CDR3. The chain employs TRBV29-1 and TRBJ2-3; TRBD1 aligns across 10 bases. The trim removed 7 bases at V and 3 bases at J, leaving 4 bases unmatched. The CDR3 extends over 13 amino acids. Germline CDR1 is SQVTM and CDR2 is ANQGSEA. CDR3 nucleotides: TGCAGCGGGGACAGGGGTGGAACAGATACGCAGTATTTT. Amino acid sequence: CSGDRGGTDTQYF.

Points on this clone: Distinct nucleotide sequences in the sample also encode this CDR3. This chain's CDR3 is CASRPRDRGYEQYF. CDR3 nucleotide sequence: TGTGCCAGCAGACCAAGGGACAGGGGTTACGAGCAGTACTTC. The rearrangement links TRBV28 to TRBJ2-7, with TRBD1 identical over 10 bases. The CDR3 runs to 14 residues. The ends lost 6 bases at V and 4 bases at J; junction bases unmatched: 6. Germline V lookup: CDR1 MDHEN, CDR2 SYDVKM.

The J gene is TRBJ2-3, the V gene TRBV29-1, with a weak D call TRBD1 (6 bases). Germline V gives CDR1 SQVTM, CDR2 ANQGSEA. The CDR3 has 11 amino acids. The V end was cut by 3 bases, the J end by 5 bases, with 6 bases between. The CDR3 here is CSVDRGDTQYF. The CDR3 DNA reads TGCAGCGTTGACAGGGGAGATACGCAGTATTTT.

V and J are TRBV28 and TRBJ1-5; perhaps TRBD1 as D (6 bases). The CDR3 loop spans 14 amino acids. Germline loops: CDR1 MDHEN, CDR2 SYDVKM. Trimming removed 5 bases at V and 7 bases at J, with 15 bases between. The CDR3: CASSKQGLNQPQHF. The CDR3 nucleotides read TGTGCCAGCAGTAAACAGGGCCTAAACCAGCCCCAGCATTTT.

The chain couples TRBV7-2 to TRBJ2-5, with D possibly matching TRBD2 (6 bases). The V end lost 5 bases, the J end lost 2 bases, and 9 bases lay between the germline ends. CDR3 length: 13 residues. Germline CDR1 and CDR2: SGHTA and FQGNSA. CDR3 sequence reads: CASSIREQETQYF. As DNA, the CDR3 is TGTGCCAGCAGCATCCGGGAGCAAGAGACCCAGTACTTC.

V and J are TRBV2 and TRBJ2-3, with 8 bases fitting TRBD2. This CDR3 has 17 residues. V trimming: 4 bases; J trimming: 4 bases; junction bases outside the gene matches: 13. The germline gives CDR1 SNHLY, CDR2 FYNNEI. DNA of the CDR3: TGTGCCAGCAGTGGCCGGGTCCGGGACGGGAGGGCAGATACGCAGTATTTT. It yields the protein CASSGRVRDGRADTQYF.

The V and J genes are TRBV6-2 or TRBV6-3 and TRBJ2-1, with a weak D call TRBD1 (6 bases). There are 17 residues in the CDR3. The V gene's germline CDR1 is MNHEY and CDR2 SVGEGT. With 2 bases removed from V and 0 bases from J, the gap between germline ends came to 14 bases. The CDR3 sequence: CASSYPTGLTSYNEQFF. The CDR3 region has the DNA TGTGCCAGCAGTTACCCAACAGGGCTCACCTCCTACAATGAGCAGTTCTTC.